One and the same sample provided the 27 T cell receptor beta chains below, sequenced in a study of memory CD4+ T cells and cytomegalovirus serostatus. Single viable CD3+CD4+CD8-CD45RO+ cells were sorted as the memory CD4+ T cells. Sequenced by immunoSEQ multiplex PCR; TCRdb stores in-frame clones only, minus some. Here the sample spans about 41,000 clones, 76% being singletons. Material for sequencing was memory CD4+ T cells from blood. These receptors were taken from an adult in good health and CMV-seronegative.

In this sample, this clone turned up once. The chain combines TRBV29-1 with TRBJ1-1; TRBD1 is a possible D gene (6 bases). Germline CDR1 reads SQVTM; CDR2 reads ANQGSEA. This CDR3 is 14 amino acids long. V was cut by 6 bases and J by 3 bases, with 17 bases left in between. The CDR3 spells CSVEGGESYTEAFF. Written as DNA, the CDR3 is TGCAGCGTGGAGGGGGGAGAATCGTACACTGAAGCTTTCTTT.

The gene calls are TRBV28 and TRBJ2-1; a weak D match, TRBD2 (6 bases). Trimming removed 8 bases at V and 4 bases at J, with 12 bases between. Looked up from germline, CDR1 is MDHEN and CDR2 is SYDVKM. The CDR3 consists of 13 residues. CDR3 region: CASRRGLYNEQFF. The DNA for the CDR3 is TGTGCCAGCCGGAGGGGCTTATACAATGAGCAGTTCTTC.

This clone occurred once. The chain is built from TRBV2 and TRBJ1-2, with D unclear. V was cut by 5 bases and J by 9 bases, with 10 bases left in between. CDR1 is SNHLY and CDR2 is FYNNEI in the germline V gene. CDR3 size: 11 residues. Here the CDR3 DNA reads TGTGCCAGCAGTTTCAGGACCAGCTACACCTTC. Translation: CASSFRTSYTF.

This clone was counted a single time. This chain connects TRBV19 to TRBJ1-4; D uncertain. From germline, CDR1 is LNHDA and CDR2 SQIVND (reference sequence). The V end was cut by 5 bases, the J end by 10 bases, with 17 bases between. This CDR3 is 14 amino acids long. CDR3 region: CASSFGVHEGKLFF. For the CDR3, the DNA is TGTGCCAGTAGTTTCGGGGTCCACGAGGGAAAACTGTTTTTT.

The rearrangement joins TRBV5-8 to TRBJ2-3; possible D gene TRBD2, 6 bases. This CDR3 has 14 residues. V lost 0 bases to trimming and J lost 3 bases, with 8 bases between them. In germline, CDR1 is SGHTS, CDR2 YDEGEE. The CDR3 region has the DNA TGTGCCAGCAGCTTGGGTGGAGGGACAGATACGCAGTATTTT. Residues: CASSLGGGTDTQYF. Looking up the rest from reference TRBV5-8 and TRBJ2-3 gives the full variable domain: EAGVTQSPTHLIKTRGQQATLRCSPISGHTSVYWYQQALGLGLQFLLWYDEGEERNRGNFPPRFSGRQFPNYSSELNVNALELEDSALYLCASSLGGGTDTQYFGPGTRLTVL.

The chain uses TRBV2 and TRBJ1-1; no clear D. This CDR3 has 12 residues. Per the germline V gene, CDR1 is SNHLY and CDR2 is FYNNEI. V lost 7 bases to trimming and J lost 1 base, with 7 bases between them. The CDR3 DNA sequence: TGTGCCAGCACCCAGCAGAACACTGAAGCTTTCTTT. It specifies CASTQQNTEAFF.

The rearrangement uses TRBV19 and TRBJ2-2, with TRBD1 matching 7 bases. This CDR3 is built from 14 residues. Germline CDR1 is LNHDA and CDR2 is SQIVND (reference sequence). The trim removed 6 bases at V and 6 bases at J, leaving 7 bases unmatched. The CDR3 sequence is CASRMTGWAGELFF. The CDR3 nucleotides are TGTGCCAGTAGAATGACAGGGTGGGCCGGGGAGCTGTTTTTT.

V is TRBV28 and J is TRBJ2-5; D gene unclear. Looked up from germline, CDR1 is MDHEN and CDR2 is SYDVKM. V was trimmed by 4 bases and J by 4 bases, leaving 22 bases between them. CDR3 size: 17 residues. CDR3 protein: CASSSVDPPPKGETQYF. The CDR3 nucleotides are TGTGCCAGCAGTTCCGTAGATCCCCCCCCAAAAGGAGAGACCCAGTACTTC.

V usage is TRBV4-3 and J usage is TRBJ2-7; tentatively, D is TRBD1 (6 bases). Per the germline V gene, CDR1 is LGHNA and CDR2 is YSLEER. V was shortened by 0 bases and J by 1 base, with 13 bases between the two germline ends. This CDR3 is 16 amino acids long. CDR3 amino acids: CASSQDSRQGSYEQYF. CDR3 nucleotides: TGCGCCAGCAGCCAAGATAGCCGTCAGGGGTCCTACGAGCAGTACTTC.

The chain has TRBV6-5 and TRBJ2-6; weak D call: TRBD1 (5 bases). Germline lookup yields CDR1 MNHEY and CDR2 SVGAGI. The V end was cut by 8 bases, the J end by 0 bases, with 8 bases between. CDR3 length equals 14 residues. The DNA of the CDR3 is TGTGCCAGCTCCAGGGACTCTGGGGCCAACGTCCTGACTTTC. Its protein is CASSRDSGANVLTF.

The DNA for the CDR3 is TGTGCTAGTGGTTTCTCCCAGGGGGCCGGGGAGCTGTTTTTT. Amino acids: CASGFSQGAGELFF. The chain uses TRBV12-5 and TRBJ2-2; TRBD1 agrees at 7 bases. Per the germline V gene, CDR1 is LGHNT and CDR2 is FRNRAP. The CDR3 contains 14 residues. The ends lost 3 bases at V and 6 bases at J; junction bases unmatched: 4.

The chain recombines TRBV29-1 with TRBJ2-2; 10 bases are shared with TRBD1. Germline assignment: CDR1 SQVTM and CDR2 ANQGSEA. This CDR3 comprises 17 residues. Trimming removed 7 bases from V and 3 bases from J; junction bases left unmatched: 14. Here the CDR3 DNA reads TGCAGCGCTGCTAAATACCCGGGACAGGGGTACACCGGGGAGCTGTTTTTT. Residues: CSAAKYPGQGYTGELFF.

About this clone itself: This sample includes further DNA sequences coding for the same CDR3. The chain joins TRBV6-5 to TRBJ1-4; 9 bases align to TRBD1. This CDR3 comprises 13 residues. Germline CDR1 reads MNHEY; CDR2 reads SVGAGI. J gave up 8 bases and V 6 bases, and 4 bases lay outside the gene matches. CDR3 residues: CASSPQGAEKLFF. For the CDR3, the DNA is TGTGCCAGCAGCCCACAGGGGGCCGAAAAACTGTTTTTT.

This clone has only one observation. The chain recombines TRBV6-5 with TRBJ2-2, with D unclear. The CDR3 has 14 amino acids. Germline V gene data show CDR1 as MNHEY and CDR2 as SVGAGI. Trimming took 6 bases from V and 0 from J, leaving 8 bases between them. CDR3 residues: CASRLAANTGELFF. The CDR3 nucleotides read TGTGCCAGCAGACTGGCAGCGAACACCGGGGAGCTGTTTTTT.

The V and J genes are TRBV5-4 and TRBJ2-3, with D hard to call. The CDR3 has 13 residues. In germline, CDR1 is SGHNT, CDR2 YYREEE (reference sequence). V lost 0 bases, J lost 6 bases, and 8 bases lay in between. CDR3: CASSLDRSDTQYF. The CDR3 DNA follows: TGTGCCAGCAGCTTGGATCGTTCGGATACGCAGTATTTT.

The chain has TRBV28 and TRBJ2-3; tentatively, D is TRBD2 (6 bases). Germline CDR1 and CDR2: MDHEN and SYDVKM. The CDR3 extends over 17 amino acids. Trimming pared 1 base from V and 1 base from J, leaving 15 bases between. The CDR3 spells CASSLSLRLDGTDTQYF. DNA for the CDR3: TGTGCCAGCAGTTTATCCCTTAGACTAGACGGCACAGATACGCAGTATTTT.

The gene calls are TRBV5-4 and TRBJ2-6; D unresolved. The CDR3 extends over 18 amino acids. Germline V gene sequence: CDR1 SGHNT, CDR2 YYREEE (reference sequence). Trimming removed 0 bases at V and 0 bases at J, with 13 bases between. CDR3 coding DNA: TGTGCCAGCAGCTTGGCAGGTCGGGCAAGCTCTGGGGCCAACGTCCTGACTTTC. The encoded protein is CASSLAGRASSGANVLTF.

The CDR3 nucleotides read TGTGCCAGCAGCTTGGAGGGACAACAAGAGACCCAGTACTTC. Protein product: CASSLEGQQETQYF. The chain couples TRBV5-6 to TRBJ2-5; possible D gene TRBD1, 6 bases. The CDR3 totals 14 residues. V was pared by 0 bases and J by 2 bases, with 8 bases between. Germline V lookup: CDR1 SGHDT, CDR2 YYEEEE.

This clone was detected once. Here the CDR3 reads CASSERTSQETQYF. In DNA, the CDR3 is TGTGCCAGCAGTGAAAGAACTAGCCAAGAGACCCAGTACTTC. This chain links TRBV2 with TRBJ2-5; possibly TRBD2 for D (5 bases). V was clipped by 2 bases and J by 1 base, with 8 bases between them. Germline V gene lookup returns CDR1 SNHLY and CDR2 FYNNEI. The CDR3 has 14 amino acids.

This clone was observed a handful of times. The V call is TRBV28, the J call TRBJ1-5, with 7 bases fitting TRBD1. V was clipped by 5 bases and J by 2 bases; unmatched bases: 3. Germline loops: CDR1 MDHEN, CDR2 SYDVKM. CDR3 length: 14 residues. DNA of the CDR3: TGTGCCAGCAGTGACGACAGGGGCAATCAGCCCCAGCATTTT. Residues: CASSDDRGNQPQHF. The full variable domain, its missing parts supplied by reference TRBV28 and TRBJ1-5, is DVKVTQSSRYLVKRTGEKVFLECVQDMDHENMFWYRQDPGLGLRLIYFSYDVKMKEKGDIPEGYSVSREKKERFSLILESASTNQTSMYLCASSDDRGNQPQHFGDGTRLSIL.

The genes are TRBV27 and TRBJ2-1; 10 bases are shared with TRBD2. The V gene's germline CDR1 is MNHEY and CDR2 SMNVEV (reference sequence). The junction had 10 bases not matched to a gene; V was cut back by 5 bases and J by 3 bases. The CDR3 covers 17 residues. CDR3 protein: CASSSTLAGGDYNEQFF. The CDR3 coding sequence is TGTGCCAGCAGTAGCACCTTAGCGGGAGGCGACTACAATGAGCAGTTCTTC.

The sample holds one count of this clone. The chain joins TRBV28 to TRBJ2-2; 15 bases match TRBD2. CDR3 length equals 19 residues. The germline V gene encodes CDR1 MDHEN and CDR2 SYDVKM. The V gene end was trimmed by 4 bases and the J gene end by 6 bases; junction bases not matched to a gene: 12. The CDR3 coding sequence is TGTGCCAGCAGTTCGCACTTTGGACTAGCGGGAGGGGACGCCGGGGAGCTGTTTTTT. It specifies CASSSHFGLAGGDAGELFF. The full variable domain, completed using reference TRBV28 and TRBJ2-2, is DVKVTQSSRYLVKRTGEKVFLECVQDMDHENMFWYRQDPGLGLRLIYFSYDVKMKEKGDIPEGYSVSREKKERFSLILESASTNQTSMYLCASSSHFGLAGGDAGELFFGEGSRLTVL.

About this clone itself: The junction shows a germline mismatch at one end, possibly a read error. This chain joins TRBV28 and TRBJ2-3; D is uncertain. The CDR3 has 14 amino acids. The germline CDR1 and CDR2 sequences are MDHEN and SYDVKM. The CDR3 protein is CAGSLSRGTDTQYF. CDR3 DNA: TGTGCCGGCAGTTTGTCGAGAGGCACAGATACGCAGTATTTT.

The chain links TRBV7-2 to TRBJ2-3, with 13 bases that match TRBD2. This CDR3 region has 16 residues. V shed 5 bases and J 3 bases; nucleotides not matched to a gene: 5. Per germline, CDR1 SGHTA and CDR2 FQGNSA. CDR3 amino acids: CASSARLAGGTDTQYF. The CDR3, as DNA: TGTGCCAGCAGCGCCCGACTAGCGGGAGGTACAGATACGCAGTATTTT.

This clone appeared a few times. The chain links TRBV27 to TRBJ2-6; the D is unclear. CDR1 is MNHEY, CDR2 SMNVEV, per germline (reference sequence). The CDR3 covers 17 residues. V was pared by 5 bases and J by 1 base, with 15 bases between. In nucleotides, the CDR3 is TGTGCCAGCAGTCCTACCTTGGTCGGGTCTGGGGCCAACGTCCTGACTTTC. It codes for CASSPTLVGSGANVLTF.

The gene calls are TRBV7-8 and TRBJ2-2; no definite D call. CDR3 length: 16 amino acids. V was cut by 3 bases and J by 0 bases, with 11 bases left in between. The germline CDR1 and CDR2 sequences are SGHVS and FQNEAQ. CDR3 loop: CASSFLVGANTGELFF. The CDR3 DNA sequence: TGTGCCAGCAGCTTTTTGGTAGGCGCGAACACCGGGGAGCTGTTTTTT. The variable domain in full, with the rest retrieved from reference TRBV7-8 and TRBJ2-2, is GAGVSQSPRYKVAKRGQDVALRCDPISGHVSLFWYQQALGQGPEFLTYFQNEAQLDKSGLPSDRFFAERPEGSVSTLKIQRTQQEDSAVYLCASSFLVGANTGELFFGEGSRLTVL.

This chain uses TRBV6-1 with TRBJ2-7, with D unclear. This CDR3 is built from 11 residues. V lost 3 bases and J lost 7, with 7 bases in between. Germline assignment: CDR1 MNHNS and CDR2 SASEGT. The CDR3 DNA sequence: TGTGCCAGCAGTGACCGCTCGGAGCAGTACTTC. This sequence encodes CASSDRSEQYF.